Below are 24 T cell receptor beta chains sequenced from a single sample in a study of T cells in Graves' hyperthyroidism and ophthalmopathy. It was RNA transcripts that yielded the amplified TCR beta CDR3 regions. Researchers ran a first-round RT-PCR on the TCR CDR3 using the HTBI primer set. Each CDR3 protein gets one entry after TCRdb re-called the multiplex PCR reads with MiXCR. The sample contains hundreds of thousands of distinct CDR3 sequences, 17% of which appear only once. The sample consisted of blood. Source of these receptors: a woman aged 18-29 years with Graves' ophthalmopathy.

The count of this clonotype is one. V gene TRBV6-2 or TRBV6-3 combines with J gene TRBJ2-1; tentatively, D is TRBD1 (6 bases). V gave up 7 bases and J gave up 2 bases, with 9 bases separating them. This CDR3 has 13 residues. CDR1 is MNHEY, CDR2 SVGEGT, per germline. CDR3 region: CASTTGPYNEQFF. CDR3 nucleotides: TGTGCCAGCACGACAGGCCCCTACAATGAGCAGTTCTTC.

V and J are TRBV28 and TRBJ1-2; no firm D call. Looked up from germline, CDR1 is MDHEN and CDR2 is SYDVKM. The V end was cut by 3 bases, the J end by 2 bases, with 7 bases between. The CDR3 is made up of 13 amino acids. This CDR3 reads CASSLIGNYGYTF. The CDR3 DNA follows: TGTGCCAGCAGTTTGATAGGGAACTATGGCTACACCTTC.

In this sample, this clonotype turned up a few times. The rearrangement joins TRBV7-9 to TRBJ2-1; 8 nucleotides agree with TRBD2. CDR3 length equals 15 residues. V dropped 5 bases and J dropped 4; count of bases not matched to a gene: 7. Germline V gene sequence: CDR1 SEHNR, CDR2 FQNEAQ (reference sequence). The CDR3 here is CASSLVASGYNEQFF. DNA for the CDR3: TGTGCCAGCAGCCTGGTGGCTAGCGGGTACAATGAGCAGTTCTTC. Full variable domain (remainder filled in from reference TRBV7-9 and TRBJ2-1): DTGVSQNPRHKITKRGQNVTFRCDPISEHNRLYWYRQTLGQGPEFLTYFQNEAQLEKSRLLSDRFSAERPKGSFSTLEIQRTEQGDSAMYLCASSLVASGYNEQFFGPGTRLTVL.

The table lists this clonotype with many counts. The rearrangement joins TRBV3-1 to TRBJ1-1; 7 bases align to TRBD1. The J segment lost 1 base and the V segment lost 7 bases, leaving 9 bases of the junction unmatched. CDR1 is LGHDT, CDR2 YNNKEL, per germline (reference sequence). CDR3 length: 15 residues. The CDR3 DNA sequence: TGTGCCAGCACCCTCAGGGGGGCGCCGAACACTGAAGCTTTCTTT. This gives the protein CASTLRGAPNTEAFF.

This clonotype has just a few counts. This chain uses TRBV20-1 with TRBJ1-1; D is ambiguous. V was pared by 0 bases and J by 5 bases, with 13 bases between. The CDR3 is 14 amino acids. From germline, CDR1 is DFQATT and CDR2 SNEGSKA (reference sequence). The CDR3 spells CSARDLGVLTEAFF. The CDR3 DNA reads TGCAGTGCTAGAGATCTCGGGGTTTTGACTGAAGCTTTCTTT.

This clonotype appeared many times. J is TRBJ2-7 and V is TRBV28, with D perhaps matching TRBD2 (6 bases). The CDR3 runs 15 residues. With 5 bases removed from V and 0 bases from J, the gap between germline ends came to 14 bases. CDR1 is MDHEN, CDR2 SYDVKM, per germline. CDR3 protein: CASSRGGAHSYEQYF. In nucleotides, the CDR3 is TGTGCCAGCAGTCGTGGAGGGGCTCACTCCTACGAGCAGTACTTC.

This clonotype came up a few times. The chain has TRBV15 and TRBJ2-2; possible D gene TRBD1, 6 bases. The CDR3 runs to 12 residues. V lost 4 bases, J lost 6 bases, and 6 bases lay in between. The V gene's germline CDR1 is LNHNV and CDR2 YYDKDF (reference sequence). The CDR3 DNA reads as TGTGCCACCAGCAAGGGGGCCGGGGAGCTGTTTTTT. This sequence encodes CATSKGAGELFF.

This clonotype was counted at least ten times. The rearrangement joins TRBV13 to TRBJ2-7; tentatively, D is TRBD1 or TRBD2 (7 bases each). This CDR3 has 16 amino acids. Deletions cut 4 bases from V and 3 bases from J, with 19 bases between. Per the germline V gene, CDR1 is PRHDT and CDR2 is FYEKMQ (reference sequence). The CDR3 sequence: CASSSGRGGTYYEQYF. The CDR3 DNA reads TGTGCCAGCAGCTCAGGCAGGGGGGGGACCTACTACGAGCAGTACTTC.

Only one count was recorded for this clonotype. A read error is possible here, since a much larger clone lies one base away. The J gene is TRBJ2-1, the V gene TRBV13, with D tentatively TRBD1 (5 bases). Germline CDR1 and CDR2: PRHDT and FYEKMQ (reference sequence). The CDR3 extends over 14 amino acids. V was pared by 6 bases and J by 2 bases, with 11 bases between. This chain's CDR3 is CASRGPPTYNEQFF. CDR3 DNA sequence: TGTGCCAGCAGGGGGCCGCCGACCTACAATGAGCAGTTCTTC.

The J gene is TRBJ2-3, the V gene TRBV6-1, with 12 bases fitting TRBD1. V was clipped by 4 bases and J by 5 bases; unmatched bases: 4. The CDR3 has 15 residues. Germline V gene lookup returns CDR1 MNHNS and CDR2 SASEGT. The CDR3 sequence: CASSGDRGHVDTQYF. In nucleotides, the CDR3 is TGTGCCAGCAGTGGGGACAGGGGGCATGTAGATACGCAGTATTTT.

This clonotype was seen at least ten times. The chain is built from TRBV12-3 or TRBV12-4 and TRBJ2-1; 7 bases map to TRBD2. The CDR3 consists of 16 residues. Losses at the gene ends were 9 bases for V and 4 bases for J; bases not matched to a gene: 15. CDR3 sequence: CASSQGRTRGYNEQFF. CDR3 coding DNA: TGTGCCAGTTCCCAGGGTAGGACTAGGGGATACAATGAGCAGTTCTTC.

The chain recombines TRBV7-9 with TRBJ2-5; 9 bases align to TRBD1. Germline CDR1 SEHNR, CDR2 FQNEAQ (reference sequence). J lost 7 bases, V lost 6 bases, and 3 bases had no gene match. The CDR3 is made up of 12 amino acids. The chain's CDR3 is CASRQGQGTQYF. Here the CDR3 DNA reads TGTGCCAGCAGACAGGGACAGGGGACCCAGTACTTC.

In this sample, this clonotype turned up many times. The chain employs TRBV6-1 and TRBJ2-7; 7 nucleotides line up with TRBD1. CDR3 length: 14 amino acids. The germline CDR1 and CDR2 sequences are MNHNS and SASEGT. V lost 5 bases and J lost 2; bases outside the gene matches: 6. The CDR3: CASSLGGAPYEQYF. CDR3 nucleotide sequence: TGTGCCAGCAGTTTAGGGGGCGCCCCCTACGAGCAGTACTTC.

There are many counts of this clonotype. The V and J genes are TRBV11-1 and TRBJ2-7, with a tentative D call TRBD2 (6 bases). The CDR3 has 14 amino acids. Germline V gene sequence: CDR1 SGHAT, CDR2 FQDESV (reference sequence). Trimming shortened V by 4 bases and J by 2 bases, and 12 bases separated the two germline ends. The CDR3 protein is CASSSPGRPYEQYF. CDR3 DNA sequence: TGTGCCAGCAGCTCCCCCGGGAGACCCTACGAGCAGTACTTC.

This clonotype was observed at least ten times. This sequence joins TRBV5-6 and TRBJ2-1; 9 bases map to TRBD2. The V and J ends lost 2 bases and 11 bases, in that order; junction bases with no gene match: 5. In germline, CDR1 is SGHDT, CDR2 YYEEEE. CDR3 length: 13 residues. CDR3 in amino acids: CASSFEAGGQQFF. Written as DNA, the CDR3 is TGTGCCAGCAGCTTTGAAGCGGGGGGACAGCAGTTCTTC.

The table lists this clonotype with many counts. The chain has TRBV20-1 and TRBJ2-7; 8 bases line up with TRBD2. The germline V gene encodes CDR1 DFQATT and CDR2 SNEGSKA (reference sequence). Germline trimming cut 6 bases from V and 5 bases from J; bases unmatched to any gene: 3. This CDR3 has 11 amino acids. The CDR3 sequence: CSAAGANEQYF. The CDR3 DNA sequence: TGCAGTGCAGCGGGAGCTAACGAGCAGTACTTC.

This clonotype was seen ten or more times. The chain carries TRBV20-1 and TRBJ2-2; D uncertain. The CDR3 loop spans 11 amino acids. Deletions cut 3 bases from V and 5 bases from J, with 4 bases between. Germline V lookup: CDR1 DFQATT, CDR2 SNEGSKA (reference sequence). The CDR3 here is CSASGTGELFF. CDR3 in DNA: TGCAGTGCTAGCGGGACCGGGGAGCTGTTTTTT.

This clonotype was found a few times. This rearrangement joins TRBV28 to TRBJ2-1; possibly TRBD2 for D (5 bases). This CDR3 has 13 amino acids. CDR1 is MDHEN, CDR2 SYDVKM, per germline. Deletions cut 8 bases from V and 6 bases from J, with 14 bases between. The CDR3 DNA is TGTGCCAGCTCCCCCACTAGTTCCAATGAGCAGTTCTTC. Translating it yields CASSPTSSNEQFF.

This clonotype was seen at least ten times. The chain links TRBV30 to TRBJ2-2, with TRBD2 as a possible D gene (6 bases). CDR1 and CDR2 (germline): GTSNPN, SVGIG (reference sequence). The length of the CDR3 is 14 residues. Trimming removed 3 bases from V and 4 bases from J, with 12 bases in between. The CDR3 DNA reads TGTGCCTGGAGGATCCTCGGGGGCACCGGGGAGCTGTTTTTT. This gives the protein CAWRILGGTGELFF.

This clonotype has ten or more counts. The chain is built from TRBV7-2 and TRBJ2-7; D gene uncertain. Looked up from germline, CDR1 is SGHTA and CDR2 is FQGNSA. This CDR3 region has 14 residues. Trimming left V 1 base short and J 3 bases short, with 10 bases between. The CDR3 nucleotides read TGTGCCAGCAGCTTAGAGGGTGCTGGCTACGAGCAGTACTTC. Amino acids: CASSLEGAGYEQYF.

The rearrangement joins TRBV9 to TRBJ2-3; D could derive from TRBD1 or TRBD2 (5 bases each). The CDR3 extends over 13 amino acids. Per germline, CDR1 SGDLS and CDR2 YYNGEE. V was shortened by 3 bases and J by 4 bases, with 9 bases between the two germline ends. The CDR3 bases are TGTGCCAGCAGCGATGGGACCTCAGATACGCAGTATTTT. Translation: CASSDGTSDTQYF.

The rearrangement links TRBV11-2 to TRBJ1-4; unclear D gene. Trimming left V 6 bases short and J 12 bases short, with 11 bases between. Per germline, CDR1 SGHAT and CDR2 FQNNGV. There are 11 residues in the CDR3. CDR3 residues: CASSGGVELFF. The CDR3 DNA follows: TGTGCCAGCAGTGGCGGGGTGGAACTGTTTTTT.

The chain employs TRBV19 and TRBJ2-1; D not resolved. CDR1 and CDR2 from the germline V gene are LNHDA and SQIVND (reference sequence). Trimming cost V 8 bases and J 7 bases, with 18 bases left between them. The CDR3 totals 14 residues. The CDR3 bases are TGTGCCAGTCAACAAGACGGTTATAGTAATGAGCAGTTCTTC. Its translation: CASQQDGYSNEQFF.

The chain uses TRBV9 and TRBJ2-1, with 12 bases aligning to TRBD2. Unmatched junction bases numbered 8, after V lost 4 bases and J lost 3 bases. The CDR3 totals 17 residues. The germline V gene has CDR1 SGDLS and CDR2 YYNGEE. CDR3 sequence (DNA): TGTGCCAGCAGCTCTCATTCGGGACTAGCGGGCTACAATGAGCAGTTCTTC. Protein sequence: CASSSHSGLAGYNEQFF.